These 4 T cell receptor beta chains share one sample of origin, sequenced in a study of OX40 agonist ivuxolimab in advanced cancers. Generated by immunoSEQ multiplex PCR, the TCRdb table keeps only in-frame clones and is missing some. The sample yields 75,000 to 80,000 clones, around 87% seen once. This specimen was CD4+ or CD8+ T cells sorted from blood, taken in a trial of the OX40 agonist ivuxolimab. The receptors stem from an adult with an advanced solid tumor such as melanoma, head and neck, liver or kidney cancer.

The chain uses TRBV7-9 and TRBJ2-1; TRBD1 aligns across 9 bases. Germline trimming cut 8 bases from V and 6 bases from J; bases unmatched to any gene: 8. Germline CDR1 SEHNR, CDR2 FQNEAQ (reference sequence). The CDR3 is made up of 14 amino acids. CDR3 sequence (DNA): TGTGCCAGCCCTAGTCAACAGGGGGCCAATGAGCAGTTCTTC. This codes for CASPSQQGANEQFF.

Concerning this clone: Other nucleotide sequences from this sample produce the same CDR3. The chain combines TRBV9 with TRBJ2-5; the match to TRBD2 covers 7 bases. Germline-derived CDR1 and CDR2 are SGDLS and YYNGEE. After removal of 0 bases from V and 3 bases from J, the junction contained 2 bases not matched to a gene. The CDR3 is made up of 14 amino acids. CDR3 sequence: CASSVGLAEETQYF. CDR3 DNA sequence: TGTGCCAGCAGCGTAGGGCTAGCGGAAGAGACCCAGTACTTC.

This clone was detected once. CDR3 in DNA: TGTGCCATCAGTAGGGGGACAGGGGGTACTGAAAAACTGTTTTTT. It translates to CAISRGTGGTEKLFF. The chain has TRBV10-3 and TRBJ1-4, with 11 bases that match TRBD1. V trimming: 5 bases; J trimming: 7 bases; junction bases outside the gene matches: 6. Germline lookup yields CDR1 ENHRY and CDR2 SYGVKD. This CDR3 contains 15 residues.

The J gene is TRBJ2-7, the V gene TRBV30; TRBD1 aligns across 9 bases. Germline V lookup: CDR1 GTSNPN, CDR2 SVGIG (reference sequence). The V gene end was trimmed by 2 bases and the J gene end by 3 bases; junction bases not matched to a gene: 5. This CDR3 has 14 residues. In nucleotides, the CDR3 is TGTGCCTGGAGTTGGGACAGGGCGCGCTACGAGCAGTACTTC. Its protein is CAWSWDRARYEQYF.